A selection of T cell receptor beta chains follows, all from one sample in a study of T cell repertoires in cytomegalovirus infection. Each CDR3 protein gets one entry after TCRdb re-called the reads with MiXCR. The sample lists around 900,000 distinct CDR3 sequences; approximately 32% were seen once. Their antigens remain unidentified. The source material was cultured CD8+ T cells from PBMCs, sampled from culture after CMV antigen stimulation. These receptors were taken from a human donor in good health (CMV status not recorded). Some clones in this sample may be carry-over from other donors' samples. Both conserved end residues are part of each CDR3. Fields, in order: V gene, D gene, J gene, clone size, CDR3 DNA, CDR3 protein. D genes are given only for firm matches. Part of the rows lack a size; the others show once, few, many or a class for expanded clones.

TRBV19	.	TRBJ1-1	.	TGTGCCAGTAGTATAGAGACTGGATACCCTGAAGCTTTCTTT	CASSIETGYPEAFF
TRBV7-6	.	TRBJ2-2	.	TGTGCCAGCAGCCAGAGGGGCCCCGGGGAGCTGTTTTTT	CASSQRGPGELFF
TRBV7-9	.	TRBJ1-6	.	TGTGCCAGCACCCCCAGTGGGGTCTCACCCCTCCACTTT	CASTPSGVSPLHF
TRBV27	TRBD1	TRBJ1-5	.	TGTGCCAGCAGTCGTCGGGACAGGGGGCACAATCAGCCCCAGCATTTT	CASSRRDRGHNQPQHF
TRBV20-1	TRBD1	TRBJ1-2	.	TGCAGTGCCCTGGGACAGGGCTCCAACTATGGCTACACCTTC	CSALGQGSNYGYTF
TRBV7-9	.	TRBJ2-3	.	TGTGCCAGCAATGACCGGGACTCCCGCGGGGCCGATACGCAGTATTTT	CASNDRDSRGADTQYF
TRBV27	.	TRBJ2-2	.	TGTGTCACTGCTGGGGGCGGCACCGGGGAGCTGTTTTTT	CVTAGGGTGELFF
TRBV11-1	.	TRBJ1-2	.	TGTGTCAGCAGCTTGCACAGTAGCGACTATGGCTACACCTTC	CVSSLHSSDYGYTF
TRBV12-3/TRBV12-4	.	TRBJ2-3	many	TGTGCCAGCAGCCCCACTGGTGATACGCAGTATTTT	CASSPTGDTQYF
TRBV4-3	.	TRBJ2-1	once	TGCGCCAGCAGCCAACTTGGGAGTTCGGAGTTCTACAATGAGCAGTTCTTC	CASSQLGSSEFYNEQFF
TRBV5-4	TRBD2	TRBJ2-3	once	TGTGTCAGCGGGGATAGCGGGGACAGCACAGATACGCAGTATTTT	CVSGDSGDSTDTQYF
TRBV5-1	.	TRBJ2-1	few	TGCGCCAGCAGCTACGAACAGGGCAATGAGCAGTTCTTC	CASSYEQGNEQFF
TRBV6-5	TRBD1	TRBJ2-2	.	TGTGCCAGCAGTTACTCGTCAGGGGGCCAGAACACCGGGGAGCTGTTTTTT	CASSYSSGGQNTGELFF
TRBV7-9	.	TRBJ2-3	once	TGTGCCAGCAGCTTAGATCCAGATGCGCAGTATTTT	CASSLDPDAQYF
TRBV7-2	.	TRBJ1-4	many	TGTGCCAGCAGCCCCACACCTTCAACTAATGAAAAACTGTTTTTT	CASSPTPSTNEKLFF
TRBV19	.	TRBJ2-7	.	TGTGCCAGTAGTACCGACGACAGTAAGTGGAACGAGCAGTACTTC	CASSTDDSKWNEQYF
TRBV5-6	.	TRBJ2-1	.	TGTGCCAGCAGCTTGGCTTCACGCTACAATGAGCAGTTCTTC	CASSLASRYNEQFF
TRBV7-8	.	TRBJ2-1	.	TGTGCCAGCAGCTTAGCTTTTGGGGGCCGGTTCTTC	CASSLAFGGRFF
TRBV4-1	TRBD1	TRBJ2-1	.	TGCGCCAGCAGCACGTCGACAGGGGAATATGAGCAGTTCTTC	CASSTSTGEYEQFF
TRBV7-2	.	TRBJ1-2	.	TGTGCCAGCAGCTTGGACAGTCTTACTTACGCTAACTATGGCTACACCTTC	CASSLDSLTYANYGYTF
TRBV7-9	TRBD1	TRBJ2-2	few	TGTGCCAGCAGCACAGGGGTCGGGGAGCTGTTTTTT	CASSTGVGELFF
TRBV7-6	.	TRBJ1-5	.	TGTGTCAGCAGCTTAGGCAGGGGCGGGGGGCCCCAGCATTTT	CVSSLGRGGGPQHF
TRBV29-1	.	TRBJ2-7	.	TGCAGCGTTGAGGTATATAGCTGGGGCGAGCAGTACTTC	CSVEVYSWGEQYF
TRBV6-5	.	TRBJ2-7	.	TGTGCCAGCAGTTACGCTTTGACAGCCGATGAGGACGAGCAGTACTTC	CASSYALTADEDEQYF
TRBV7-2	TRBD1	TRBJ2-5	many	TGTGCCAGCAGCCTTGGGGACAGGAGGATGGAGACCCAGTACTTC	CASSLGDRRMETQYF
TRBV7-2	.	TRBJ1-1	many	TGTGCCAGCAGCTTAGGAAGGGGGGGGGGTGCTTTCTTT	CASSLGRGGGAFF
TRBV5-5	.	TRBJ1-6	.	TGTGCCAGCAGCTTGGCCGGGGGACACGCGTCCTATAATTCACCCCTCCACTTT	CASSLAGGHASYNSPLHF
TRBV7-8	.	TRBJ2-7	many	TGTGCCAGCAGCTCAAGAACAGGGAACGAGCAGTACTTC	CASSSRTGNEQYF
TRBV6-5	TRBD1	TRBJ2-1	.	TGTGCCAGCAGTTCCCTTCAGACAGGGGGCATGATCAATGAGCAGTTCTTC	CASSSLQTGGMINEQFF